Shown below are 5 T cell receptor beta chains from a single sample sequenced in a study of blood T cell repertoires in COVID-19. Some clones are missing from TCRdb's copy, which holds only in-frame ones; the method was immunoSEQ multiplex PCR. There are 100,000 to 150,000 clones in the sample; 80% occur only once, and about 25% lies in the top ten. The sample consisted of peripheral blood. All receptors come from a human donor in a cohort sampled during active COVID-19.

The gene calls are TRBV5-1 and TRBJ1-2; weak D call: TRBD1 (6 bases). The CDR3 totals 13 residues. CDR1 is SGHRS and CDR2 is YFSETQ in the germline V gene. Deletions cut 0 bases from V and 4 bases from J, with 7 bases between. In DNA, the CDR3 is TGCGCCAGCAGCTTGGAGGACAGCTATGGCTACACCTTC. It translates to CASSLEDSYGYTF.

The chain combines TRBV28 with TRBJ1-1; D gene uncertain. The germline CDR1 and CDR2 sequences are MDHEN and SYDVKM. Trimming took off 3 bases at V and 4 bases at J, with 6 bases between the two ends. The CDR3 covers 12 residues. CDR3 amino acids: CASSLSGTEAFF. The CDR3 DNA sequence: TGTGCCAGCAGTTTGTCGGGCACTGAAGCTTTCTTT.

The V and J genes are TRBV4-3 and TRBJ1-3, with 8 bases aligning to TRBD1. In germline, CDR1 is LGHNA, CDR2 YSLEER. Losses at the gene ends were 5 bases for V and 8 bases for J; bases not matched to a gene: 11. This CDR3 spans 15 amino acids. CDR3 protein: CASSSSGGAWDTIYF. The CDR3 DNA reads TGCGCCAGCAGCTCGTCAGGGGGCGCTTGGGACACCATATATTTT.

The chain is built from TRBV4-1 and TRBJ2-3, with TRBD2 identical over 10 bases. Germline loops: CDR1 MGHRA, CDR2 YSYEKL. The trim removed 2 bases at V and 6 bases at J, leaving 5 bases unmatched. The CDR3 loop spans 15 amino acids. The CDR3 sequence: CASSQLAGAGDTQYF. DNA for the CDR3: TGCGCCAGCAGCCAACTAGCGGGAGCGGGGGATACGCAGTATTTT.

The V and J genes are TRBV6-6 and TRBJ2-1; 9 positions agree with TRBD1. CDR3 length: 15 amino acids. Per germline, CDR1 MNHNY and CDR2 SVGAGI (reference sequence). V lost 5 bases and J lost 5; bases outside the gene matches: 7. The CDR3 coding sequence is TGTGCCAGCAGTACCTTCGACAGGGGGAACAATGAGCAGTTCTTC. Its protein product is CASSTFDRGNNEQFF.